The 5 T cell receptor beta chains below all came from one sample that was sequenced in a study of OX40 agonist ivuxolimab in advanced cancers. TCRdb's copy holds only in-frame clones and misses some; the assay was immunoSEQ multiplex PCR. The repertoire holds 80,000 to 100,000 clones, under 95% seen once, with about 2.6% in the top ten. The sample in question was CD4+ or CD8+ T cells sorted from blood, obtained in a trial of the OX40 agonist ivuxolimab. The receptors originated from an adult with an advanced solid tumor such as melanoma, head and neck, liver or kidney cancer.

The chain carries TRBV15 and TRBJ2-2; 12 bases fit TRBD2. This CDR3 spans 16 amino acids. Germline V gene sequence: CDR1 LNHNV, CDR2 YYDKDF (reference sequence). After removal of 5 bases from V and 8 bases from J, the junction contained 9 bases not matched to a gene. In DNA, the CDR3 is TGTGCCACCAGCCAACTAGCGGGAGGCGGGAGAGGGGAGCTGTTTTTT. Translating it yields CATSQLAGGGRGELFF.

This chain links TRBV6-5 with TRBJ1-1; D ambiguous. V was clipped by 5 bases and J by 5 bases, with 12 bases between them. The germline gives CDR1 MNHEY, CDR2 SVGAGI. The CDR3 consists of 13 residues. CDR3 in amino acids: CASSNDPGTEAFF. The CDR3 coding sequence is TGTGCCAGCAGTAACGACCCCGGGACTGAAGCTTTCTTT.

The chain combines TRBV7-9 with TRBJ2-1; 10 bases map to TRBD1. The CDR3 spans 15 residues. CDR1 SEHNR and CDR2 FQNEAQ come from the germline V gene (reference sequence). V lost 5 bases, J lost 5 bases, and 6 bases stayed unmatched. As DNA, the CDR3 is TGTGCCAGCAGCAGATCCGGGACAGGGGACAATGAGCAGTTCTTC. It yields the protein CASSRSGTGDNEQFF.

The chain joins TRBV30 to TRBJ1-2; D uncertain. Deletions cut 7 bases from V and 6 bases from J, with 15 bases between. The germline CDR1 and CDR2 sequences are GTSNPN and SVGIG (reference sequence). The CDR3 contains 12 residues. CDR3: CAFYDPVDGYTF. CDR3 coding DNA: TGTGCCTTCTACGACCCGGTGGATGGCTACACCTTC.

The chain is built from TRBV7-9 and TRBJ1-1, with D unclear. Germline V gives CDR1 SEHNR, CDR2 FQNEAQ (reference sequence). V was trimmed by 4 bases and J by 6 bases, leaving 15 bases between them. The CDR3 consists of 14 residues. The CDR3 DNA sequence: TGTGCCAGCAGCTCCTCCGAGGGAAGCGCTGAAGCTTTCTTT. Its translation is CASSSSEGSAEAFF.